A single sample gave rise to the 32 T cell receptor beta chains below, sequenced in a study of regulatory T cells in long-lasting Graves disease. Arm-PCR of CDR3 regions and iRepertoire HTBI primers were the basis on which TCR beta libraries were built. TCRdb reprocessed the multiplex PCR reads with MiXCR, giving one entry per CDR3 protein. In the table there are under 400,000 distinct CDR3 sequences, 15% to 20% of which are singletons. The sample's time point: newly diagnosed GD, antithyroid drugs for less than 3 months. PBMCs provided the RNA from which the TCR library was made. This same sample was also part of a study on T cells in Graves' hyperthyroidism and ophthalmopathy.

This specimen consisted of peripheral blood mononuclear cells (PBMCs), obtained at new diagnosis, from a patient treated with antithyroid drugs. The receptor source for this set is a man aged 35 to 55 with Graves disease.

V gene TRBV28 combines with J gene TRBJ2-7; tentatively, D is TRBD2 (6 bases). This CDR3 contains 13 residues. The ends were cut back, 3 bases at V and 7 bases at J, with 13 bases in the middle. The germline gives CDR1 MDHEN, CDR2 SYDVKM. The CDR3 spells CASSLGGISEQYF. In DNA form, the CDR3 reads TGTGCCAGCAGTTTGGGCGGGATAAGTGAGCAGTACTTC.

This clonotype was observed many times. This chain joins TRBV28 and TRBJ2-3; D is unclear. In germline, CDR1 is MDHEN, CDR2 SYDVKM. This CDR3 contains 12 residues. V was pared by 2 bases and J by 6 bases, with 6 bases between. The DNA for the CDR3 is TGTGCCAGCAGTTTAACCCGGGATACGCAGTATTTT. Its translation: CASSLTRDTQYF. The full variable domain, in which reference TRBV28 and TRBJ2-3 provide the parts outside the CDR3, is DVKVTQSSRYLVKRTGEKVFLECVQDMDHENMFWYRQDPGLGLRLIYFSYDVKMKEKGDIPEGYSVSREKKERFSLILESASTNQTSMYLCASSLTRDTQYFGPGTRLTVL.

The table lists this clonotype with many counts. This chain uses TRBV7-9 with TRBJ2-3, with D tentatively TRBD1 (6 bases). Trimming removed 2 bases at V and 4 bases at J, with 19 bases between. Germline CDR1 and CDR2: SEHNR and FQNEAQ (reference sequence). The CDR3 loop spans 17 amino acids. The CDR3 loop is CASSLWGRSLSADTQYF. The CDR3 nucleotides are TGTGCCAGCAGCTTATGGGGGCGCAGCCTTAGCGCAGATACGCAGTATTTT.

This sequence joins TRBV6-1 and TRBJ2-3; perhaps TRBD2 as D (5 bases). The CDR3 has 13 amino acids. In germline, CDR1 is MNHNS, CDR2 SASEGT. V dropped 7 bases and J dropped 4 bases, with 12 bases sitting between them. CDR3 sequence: CASMRRAPDTQYF. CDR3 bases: TGTGCCAGCATGAGGCGGGCTCCAGATACGCAGTATTTT.

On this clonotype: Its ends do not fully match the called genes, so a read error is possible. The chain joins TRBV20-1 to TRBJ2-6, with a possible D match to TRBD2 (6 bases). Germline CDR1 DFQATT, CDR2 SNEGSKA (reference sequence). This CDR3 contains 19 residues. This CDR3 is CSARERDFFSLSGANVPTF. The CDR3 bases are TGCAGTGCTAGAGAGCGGGACTTTTTCTCGCTATCTGGGGCCAACGTCCCGACTTTC.

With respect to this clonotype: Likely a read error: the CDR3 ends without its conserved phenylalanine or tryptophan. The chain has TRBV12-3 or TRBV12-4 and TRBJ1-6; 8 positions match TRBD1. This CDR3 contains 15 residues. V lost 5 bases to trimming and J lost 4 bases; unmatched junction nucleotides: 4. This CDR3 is CASSLGQGYNSPLHS. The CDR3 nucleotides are TGTGCCAGCAGTCTAGGACAGGGTTATAATTCACCCCTCCACTCT.

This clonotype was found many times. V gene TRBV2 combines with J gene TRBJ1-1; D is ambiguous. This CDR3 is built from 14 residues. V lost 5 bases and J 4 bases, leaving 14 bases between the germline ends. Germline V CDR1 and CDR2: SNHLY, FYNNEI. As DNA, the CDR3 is TGTGCCAGCAGTACAGAGATCAGCGGCACTGAAGCTTTCTTT. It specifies CASSTEISGTEAFF.

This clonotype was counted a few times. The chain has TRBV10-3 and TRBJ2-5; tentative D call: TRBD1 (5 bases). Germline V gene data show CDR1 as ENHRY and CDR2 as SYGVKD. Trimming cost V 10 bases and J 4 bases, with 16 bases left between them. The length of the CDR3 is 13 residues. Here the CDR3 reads CATGPGRGETQYF. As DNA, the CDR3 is TGTGCCACCGGCCCCGGAAGGGGAGAGACCCAGTACTTC.

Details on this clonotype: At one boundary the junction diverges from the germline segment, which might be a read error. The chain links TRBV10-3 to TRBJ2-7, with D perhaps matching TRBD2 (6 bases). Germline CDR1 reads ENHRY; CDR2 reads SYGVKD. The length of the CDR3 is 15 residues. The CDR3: CASSDGGAPSYEQYF. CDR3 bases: TGTGCCAGCAGTGACGGGGGTGCGCCTAGCTACGAGCAGTACTTC.

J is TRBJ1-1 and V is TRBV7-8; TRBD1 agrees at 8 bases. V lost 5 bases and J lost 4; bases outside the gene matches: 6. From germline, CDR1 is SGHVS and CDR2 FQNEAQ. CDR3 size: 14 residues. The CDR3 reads CASSGRQGSTEAFF. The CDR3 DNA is TGTGCCAGCAGCGGAAGACAGGGGAGCACTGAAGCTTTCTTT. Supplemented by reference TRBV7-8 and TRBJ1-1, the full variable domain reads GAGVSQSPRYKVAKRGQDVALRCDPISGHVSLFWYQQALGQGPEFLTYFQNEAQLDKSGLPSDRFFAERPEGSVSTLKIQRTQQEDSAVYLCASSGRQGSTEAFFGQGTRLTVV.

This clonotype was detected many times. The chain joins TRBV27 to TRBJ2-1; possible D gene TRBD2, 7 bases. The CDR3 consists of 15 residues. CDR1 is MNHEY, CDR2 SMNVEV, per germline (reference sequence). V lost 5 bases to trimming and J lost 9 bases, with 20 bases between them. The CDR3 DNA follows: TGTGCCAGCAGTCCCCGGCGGGGGCAGGTCGGTGAGCAGTTCTTC. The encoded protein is CASSPRRGQVGEQFF.

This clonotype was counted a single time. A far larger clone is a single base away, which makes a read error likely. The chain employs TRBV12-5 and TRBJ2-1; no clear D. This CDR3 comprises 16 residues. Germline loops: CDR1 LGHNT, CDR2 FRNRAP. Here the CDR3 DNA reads TGTGCTAGTGGTTCGCACCCGAGATTCTACCAAGAGACCCAGCACTTC. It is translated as CASGSHPRFYQETQHF.

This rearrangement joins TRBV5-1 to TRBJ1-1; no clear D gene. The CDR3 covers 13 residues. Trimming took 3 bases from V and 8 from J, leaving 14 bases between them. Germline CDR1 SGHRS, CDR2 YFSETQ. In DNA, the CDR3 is TGCGCCAGCAGCTCCGCTCCGGGAGTGGAAGCTTTCTTT. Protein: CASSSAPGVEAFF.

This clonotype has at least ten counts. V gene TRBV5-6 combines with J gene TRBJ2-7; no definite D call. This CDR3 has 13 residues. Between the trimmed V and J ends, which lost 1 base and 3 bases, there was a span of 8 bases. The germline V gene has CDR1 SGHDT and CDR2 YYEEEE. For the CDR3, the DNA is TGTGCCAGCAGCTTGAACCAACTCTACGAGCAGTACTTC. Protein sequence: CASSLNQLYEQYF.

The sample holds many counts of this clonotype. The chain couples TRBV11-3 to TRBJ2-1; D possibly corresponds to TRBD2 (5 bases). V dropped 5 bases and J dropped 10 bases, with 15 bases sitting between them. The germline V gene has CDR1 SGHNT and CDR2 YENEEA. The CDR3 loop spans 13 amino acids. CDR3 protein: CASSTRPGLEQFF. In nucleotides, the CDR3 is TGTGCCAGCAGCACCCGACCGGGGTTGGAGCAGTTCTTC. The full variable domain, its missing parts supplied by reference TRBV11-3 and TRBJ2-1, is EAGVVQSPRYKIIEKKQPVAFWCNPISGHNTLYWYLQNLGQGPELLIRYENEEAVDDSQLPKDRFSAERLKGVDSTLKIQPAELGDSAVYLCASSTRPGLEQFFGPGTRLTVL.

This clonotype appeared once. The DNA for the CDR3 is TGTGCCAGCAGCGTGGGACAGGGGCCGACAGATACGCAGTATTTT. It codes for CASSVGQGPTDTQYF. This chain joins TRBV27 and TRBJ2-3, with 10 bases matching TRBD1. Germline CDR1 and CDR2: MNHEY and SMNVEV (reference sequence). This CDR3 spans 15 amino acids. Trimming took 6 bases from V and 3 from J; bases not matched to a gene: 6.

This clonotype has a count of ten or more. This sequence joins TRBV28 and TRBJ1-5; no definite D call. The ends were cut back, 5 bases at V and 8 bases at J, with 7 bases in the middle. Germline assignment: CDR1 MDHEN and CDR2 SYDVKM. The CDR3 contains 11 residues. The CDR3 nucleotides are TGTGCCAGCAGTACTCCGGAGCCCCAGCATTTT. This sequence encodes CASSTPEPQHF.

In nucleotides, the CDR3 is TGTGCCAGCAGAGCGGGAGTCCCCTACAATGAGCAGTTCTTC. Encoded protein: CASRAGVPYNEQFF. V usage is TRBV12-3 or TRBV12-4 and J usage is TRBJ2-1; 8 nucleotides align to TRBD2. The CDR3 has 14 residues. V lost 6 bases, J lost 2 bases, and 3 bases stayed unmatched.

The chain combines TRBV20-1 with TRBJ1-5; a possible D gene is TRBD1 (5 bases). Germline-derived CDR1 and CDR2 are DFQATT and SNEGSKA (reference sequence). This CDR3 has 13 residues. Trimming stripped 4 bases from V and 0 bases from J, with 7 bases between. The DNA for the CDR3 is TGCAGTGCTACAGGGTATAGCAATCAGCCCCAGCATTTT. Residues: CSATGYSNQPQHF.

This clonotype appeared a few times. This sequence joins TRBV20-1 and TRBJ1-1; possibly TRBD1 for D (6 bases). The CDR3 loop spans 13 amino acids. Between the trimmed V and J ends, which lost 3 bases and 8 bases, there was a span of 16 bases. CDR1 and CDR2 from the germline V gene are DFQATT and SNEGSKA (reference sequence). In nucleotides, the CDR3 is TGCAGTGCTAGTCGAGGGGGATTAGGGGAAGCTTTCTTT. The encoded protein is CSASRGGLGEAFF.

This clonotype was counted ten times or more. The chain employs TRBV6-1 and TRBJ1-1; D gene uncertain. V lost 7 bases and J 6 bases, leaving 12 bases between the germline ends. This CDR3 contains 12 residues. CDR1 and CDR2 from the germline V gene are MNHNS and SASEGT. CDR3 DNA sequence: TGTGCCAGCACCGGGCCGTACGCTGAAGCTTTCTTT. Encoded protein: CASTGPYAEAFF.

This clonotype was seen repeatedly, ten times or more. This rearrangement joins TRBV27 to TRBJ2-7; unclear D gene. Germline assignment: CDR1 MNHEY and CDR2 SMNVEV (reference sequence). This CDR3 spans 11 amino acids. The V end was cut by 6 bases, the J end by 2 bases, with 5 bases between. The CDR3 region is CASRTPYEQYF. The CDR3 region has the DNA TGTGCCAGCAGGACCCCCTACGAGCAGTACTTC.

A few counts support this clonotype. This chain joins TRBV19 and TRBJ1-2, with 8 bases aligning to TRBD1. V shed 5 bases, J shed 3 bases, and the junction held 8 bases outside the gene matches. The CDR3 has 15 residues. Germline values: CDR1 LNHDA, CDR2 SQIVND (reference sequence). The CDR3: CASSGPDRGDYGYTF. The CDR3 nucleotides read TGTGCCAGTAGTGGACCCGACAGGGGAGACTATGGCTACACCTTC.

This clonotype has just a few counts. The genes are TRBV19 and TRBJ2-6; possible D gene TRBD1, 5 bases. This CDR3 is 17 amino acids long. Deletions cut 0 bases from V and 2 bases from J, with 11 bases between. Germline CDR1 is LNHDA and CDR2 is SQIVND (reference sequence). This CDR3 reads CASSIDAGYAGANVLTF. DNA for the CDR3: TGTGCCAGTAGTATAGATGCAGGGTATGCTGGGGCCAACGTCCTGACTTTC.

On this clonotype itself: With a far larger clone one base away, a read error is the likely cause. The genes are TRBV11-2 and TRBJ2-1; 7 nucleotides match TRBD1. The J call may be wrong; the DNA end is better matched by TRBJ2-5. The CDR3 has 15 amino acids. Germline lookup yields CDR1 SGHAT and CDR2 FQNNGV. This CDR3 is CASSSIRDSREAQYF. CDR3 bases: TGTGCCAGCAGCTCAATCCGGGACAGCAGAGAGGCCCAGTACTTC.

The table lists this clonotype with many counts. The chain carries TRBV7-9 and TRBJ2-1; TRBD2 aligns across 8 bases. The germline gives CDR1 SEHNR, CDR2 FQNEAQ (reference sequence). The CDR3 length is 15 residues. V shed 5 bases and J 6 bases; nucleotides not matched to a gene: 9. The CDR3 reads CASSPPTSGVNEQFF. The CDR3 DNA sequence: TGTGCCAGCAGCCCGCCAACTAGCGGTGTCAATGAGCAGTTCTTC.

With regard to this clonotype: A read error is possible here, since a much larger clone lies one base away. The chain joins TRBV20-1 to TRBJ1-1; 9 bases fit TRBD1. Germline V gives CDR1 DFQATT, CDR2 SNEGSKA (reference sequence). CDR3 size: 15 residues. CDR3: CSATDRGGGQTEALF. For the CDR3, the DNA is TGCAGTGCTACGGACAGGGGAGGTGGTCAAACTGAAGCTCTCTTT.

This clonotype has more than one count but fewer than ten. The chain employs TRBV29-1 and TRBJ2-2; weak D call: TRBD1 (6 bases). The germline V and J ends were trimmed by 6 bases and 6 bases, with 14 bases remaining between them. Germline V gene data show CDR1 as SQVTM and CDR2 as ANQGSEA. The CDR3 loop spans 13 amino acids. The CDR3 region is CSVDETGAGELFF. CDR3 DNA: TGCAGCGTCGACGAGACAGGCGCCGGGGAGCTGTTTTTT.

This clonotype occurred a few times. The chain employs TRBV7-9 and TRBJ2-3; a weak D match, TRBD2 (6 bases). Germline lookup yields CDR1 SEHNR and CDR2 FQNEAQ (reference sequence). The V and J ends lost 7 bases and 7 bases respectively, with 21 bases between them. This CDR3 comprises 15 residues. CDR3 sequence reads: CASTIEGLPRNTQYF. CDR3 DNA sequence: TGTGCCAGCACTATAGAGGGACTGCCCCGAAATACGCAGTATTTT.

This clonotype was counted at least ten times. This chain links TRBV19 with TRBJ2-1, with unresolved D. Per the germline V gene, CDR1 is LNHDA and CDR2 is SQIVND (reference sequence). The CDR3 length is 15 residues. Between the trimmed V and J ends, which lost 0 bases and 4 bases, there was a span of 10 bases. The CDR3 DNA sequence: TGTGCCAGTAGTATAGAGGGCCCAACGTACAATGAGCAGTTCTTC. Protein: CASSIEGPTYNEQFF.

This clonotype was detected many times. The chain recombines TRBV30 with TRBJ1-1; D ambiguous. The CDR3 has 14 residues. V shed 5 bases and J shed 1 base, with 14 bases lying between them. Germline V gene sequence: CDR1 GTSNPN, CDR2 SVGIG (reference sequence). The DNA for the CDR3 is TGTGCCTGGTCGTTTCCCGCAAGGAACACTGAAGCTTTCTTT. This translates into CAWSFPARNTEAFF. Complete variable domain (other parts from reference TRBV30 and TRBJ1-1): SQTIHQWPATLVQPVGSPLSLECTVEGTSNPNLYWYRQAAGRGLQLLFYSVGIGQISSEVPQNLSASRPQDRQFILSSKKLLLSDSGFYLCAWSFPARNTEAFFGQGTRLTVV.

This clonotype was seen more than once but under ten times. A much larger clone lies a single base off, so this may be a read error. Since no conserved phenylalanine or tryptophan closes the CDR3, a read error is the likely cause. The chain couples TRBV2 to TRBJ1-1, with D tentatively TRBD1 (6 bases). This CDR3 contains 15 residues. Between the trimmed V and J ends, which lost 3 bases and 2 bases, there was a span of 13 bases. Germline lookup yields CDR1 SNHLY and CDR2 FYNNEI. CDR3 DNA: TGTGCCAGCAGTGAGGACAGTATTAGAAACACTGAAGCTTTCCTT. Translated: CASSEDSIRNTEAFL.